Each of the 18 T cell receptor beta chains below was sequenced from the same sample in a study of OX40 agonist ivuxolimab in advanced cancers. Measured with immunoSEQ multiplex PCR; TCRdb has only the in-frame clones, and not every one. This sample has roughly 40,000 clones, with under 95% found just once. Sequenced material: CD4+ or CD8+ T cells sorted from blood, taken in a trial of the OX40 agonist ivuxolimab. These receptor sequences come from an adult with an advanced solid tumor such as melanoma, head and neck, liver or kidney cancer.

This clone has a handful of counts. The gene calls are TRBV19 and TRBJ1-4; the match to TRBD1 covers 8 bases. This CDR3 is built from 14 residues. Per germline, CDR1 LNHDA and CDR2 SQIVND (reference sequence). Trimming at V came to 7 bases and at J to 10 bases, leaving 11 bases not matched to a gene. The CDR3 nucleotides read TGTGCCAGTAACCCACAGGGGGAAGTCCGAAAACTGTTTTTT. As protein: CASNPQGEVRKLFF.

This clone occurred once. The J gene is TRBJ2-1, the V gene TRBV11-2; TRBD1 matches at 8 bases. This CDR3 spans 18 amino acids. The germline V gene encodes CDR1 SGHAT and CDR2 FQNNGV. Trimming cost V 0 bases and J 7 bases; bases outside gene matches: 14. The CDR3 loop is CASSLEPGQAVGRNEQFF. For the CDR3, the DNA is TGTGCCAGCAGCTTAGAGCCGGGACAGGCGGTGGGACGGAATGAGCAGTTCTTC.

J is TRBJ1-2 and V is TRBV19, with TRBD1 identical over 7 bases. The V and J ends lost 5 bases and 3 bases, in that order; junction bases with no gene match: 15. Looked up from germline, CDR1 is LNHDA and CDR2 is SQIVND (reference sequence). The CDR3 length is 17 residues. The CDR3 DNA sequence: TGTGCCAGTAGTTCAAACCGGGACAGCGGACTTTACTATGGCTACACCTTC. Translated: CASSSNRDSGLYYGYTF.

The chain links TRBV5-1 to TRBJ2-7; tentative D call: TRBD2 (6 bases). The V gene lost 0 bases and the J gene lost 0 bases, with 10 bases spanning the gap. The CDR3 runs to 15 residues. The germline V gene encodes CDR1 SGHRS and CDR2 YFSETQ. For the CDR3, the DNA is TGCGCCAGCAGCTTGGGAGGCGGGGACTCCTACGAGCAGTACTTC. Translation: CASSLGGGDSYEQYF.

V usage is TRBV4-2 and J usage is TRBJ2-1; 15 bases agree with TRBD2. The CDR3 consists of 17 residues. The germline V gene encodes CDR1 LGHNA and CDR2 YNFKEQ. V was pared by 0 bases and J by 9 bases, with 6 bases of the junction left unmatched. This chain's CDR3 is CASSQEFRTSGRVEQFF. The CDR3 nucleotides are TGTGCCAGCAGCCAAGAATTCAGGACTAGCGGGAGGGTTGAGCAGTTCTTC.

The CDR3 DNA sequence: TGTGCCAGCAGCTTAGCGGGGTTTGTAGATAACAATGAGCAGTTCTTC. It yields the protein CASSLAGFVDNNEQFF. The chain couples TRBV7-2 to TRBJ2-1; no definite D call. The CDR3 length is 16 residues. V lost 0 bases, J lost 5 bases, and 14 bases lay in between. The germline V gene has CDR1 SGHTA and CDR2 FQGNSA.

The chain employs TRBV7-9 and TRBJ1-1; maybe TRBD1 (5 bases). The germline V and J ends were trimmed by 5 bases and 5 bases, with 15 bases remaining between them. The CDR3 covers 14 residues. Germline CDR1 reads SEHNR; CDR2 reads FQNEAQ (reference sequence). The CDR3 sequence is CASSPQGSKTEAFF. The DNA for the CDR3 is TGTGCCAGCAGCCCCCAGGGTAGTAAGACTGAAGCTTTCTTT.

This chain connects TRBV19 to TRBJ2-1, with 9 bases aligning to TRBD1. This CDR3 is built from 13 residues. Trimming cost V 3 bases and J 9 bases; bases outside gene matches: 3. Germline V gene lookup returns CDR1 LNHDA and CDR2 SQIVND (reference sequence). The CDR3 sequence: CASSITGGSEQFF. For the CDR3, the DNA is TGTGCCAGTAGTATTACAGGGGGCAGTGAGCAGTTCTTC.

This clone occurred a few times. The chain joins TRBV11-2 to TRBJ2-1, with TRBD2 matching over 7 bases. This CDR3 has 14 amino acids. The junction had 5 bases not matched to a gene; V was cut back by 5 bases and J by 4 bases. Germline assignment: CDR1 SGHAT and CDR2 FQNNGV. This CDR3 is CASSGGRDYNEQFF. CDR3 nucleotides: TGTGCCAGCAGCGGGGGGAGGGATTACAATGAGCAGTTCTTC.

The chain is built from TRBV11-2 and TRBJ2-2, with 9 bases lining up with TRBD2. Trimming at V came to 6 bases and at J to 0 bases, leaving 2 bases not matched to a gene. Germline V CDR1 and CDR2: SGHAT, FQNNGV. The CDR3 loop spans 15 amino acids. CDR3 loop: CASRASGANTGELFF. The CDR3 bases are TGTGCCAGCAGGGCTAGCGGGGCGAACACCGGGGAGCTGTTTTTT.

In this sample, this clone turned up a few times. The rearrangement links TRBV21-1 to TRBJ2-2; the table's D call of TRBD2 was not tested on the DNA. TRBV21-1 is assigned pseudogene status. CDR3 length: 16 amino acids. The CDR3 coding sequence is TGTGCCAGCAGCCCCCGACTAGCGGGAGTTGGCGGGGAGCTGTTTTTT. Its protein is CASSPRLAGVGGELFF.

This clone was detected only a few times. This chain links TRBV7-2 with TRBJ2-7, with D uncertain. The CDR3 has 15 residues. CDR1 and CDR2 from the germline V gene are SGHTA and FQGNSA. Trimming stripped 4 bases from V and 4 bases from J, with 17 bases between. CDR3 coding DNA: TGTGCCAGCAGCTCGGAAACGGAATCCCCTTACGAGCAGTACTTC. Residues: CASSSETESPYEQYF.

The chain joins TRBV28 to TRBJ1-1; maybe TRBD1 (5 bases). Trimming stripped 3 bases from V and 5 bases from J, with 13 bases between. Germline CDR1 reads MDHEN; CDR2 reads SYDVKM. There are 14 residues in the CDR3. In nucleotides, the CDR3 is TGTGCCAGCAGTTTTAGGGGAATAACGACTGAAGCTTTCTTT. It specifies CASSFRGITTEAFF.

The rearrangement joins TRBV4-2 to TRBJ2-7, with TRBD2 matching over 8 bases. V lost 3 bases to trimming and J lost 3 bases; unmatched junction nucleotides: 10. Germline loops: CDR1 LGHNA, CDR2 YNFKEQ. There are 16 residues in the CDR3. CDR3: CASSQGLSGESYEQYF. The DNA for the CDR3 is TGTGCCAGCAGCCAGGGCCTTAGCGGGGAAAGCTACGAGCAGTACTTC.

J is TRBJ2-1 and V is TRBV4-1; 9 bases line up with TRBD2. Germline lookup yields CDR1 MGHRA and CDR2 YSYEKL. The CDR3 is made up of 15 amino acids. V trimming: 1 base; J trimming: 9 bases; junction bases outside the gene matches: 7. The CDR3 DNA is TGCGCCAGCAGCCAAGTGGTTAGCGGGAGTTTTGAGCAGTTCTTC. Its translation: CASSQVVSGSFEQFF.

The chain uses TRBV16 and TRBJ2-7, with D possibly being TRBD1 (6 bases). CDR1 is KGHSY, CDR2 FQNENV, per germline. This CDR3 is 15 amino acids long. The ends were cut back, 2 bases at V and 7 bases at J, with 18 bases in the middle. The CDR3 loop reads CASSQITQGPYEQYF. Here the CDR3 DNA reads TGTGCCAGCAGCCAAATAACCCAGGGGCCTTATGAGCAGTACTTC. The variable domain in full, with the rest retrieved from reference TRBV16 and TRBJ2-7, is GEEVAQTPKHLVRGEGQKAKLYCAPIKGHSYVFWYQQVLKNEFKFLISFQNENVFDETGMPKERFSAKCLPNSPCSLEIQATKLEDSAVYFCASSQITQGPYEQYFGPGTRLTVT.

J is TRBJ1-5 and V is TRBV7-9, with D unclear. The CDR3 runs 12 residues. Trimming cost V 1 base and J 6 bases, with 4 bases left between them. Germline CDR1 is SEHNR and CDR2 is FQNEAQ (reference sequence). The CDR3 DNA reads as TGTGCCAGCAGCTTAGGGAGTCAGCCCCAGCATTTT. Protein sequence: CASSLGSQPQHF. Looking up the rest from reference TRBV7-9 and TRBJ1-5 gives the full variable domain: DTGVSQNPRHKITKRGQNVTFRCDPISEHNRLYWYRQTLGQGPEFLTYFQNEAQLEKSRLLSDRFSAERPKGSFSTLEIQRTEQGDSAMYLCASSLGSQPQHFGDGTRLSIL.

The rearrangement joins TRBV19 to TRBJ1-1; the D gene is possibly TRBD1 (6 bases). Germline V gene data show CDR1 as LNHDA and CDR2 as SQIVND (reference sequence). This CDR3 has 13 amino acids. Trimming stripped 7 bases from V and 8 bases from J, with 17 bases between. CDR3: CASTPGGGLEAFF. The DNA for the CDR3 is TGTGCCAGTACCCCCGGAGGGGGATTGGAAGCTTTCTTT. The entire variable domain, with the rest obtained from reference TRBV19 and TRBJ1-1, is as follows: DGGITQSPKYLFRKEGQNVTLSCEQNLNHDAMYWYRQDPGQGLRLIYYSQIVNDFQKGDIAEGYSVSREKKESFPLTVTSAQKNPTAFYLCASTPGGGLEAFFGQGTRLTVV.